The present T cell receptor (beta chain) was sequenced within a study of immune cell composition in non-small cell lung cancer. TCRdb's table, derived via immunoSEQ multiplex PCR, lists solely in-frame clones and lacks some. The sample consists of roughly 3,000 clones, 60% to 85% of them appearing once. Normal lung sampling was at least 3 cm from the tumour, as distant as possible. Germline V CDR1 and CDR2: SGHNT, YYREEE (reference sequence). The CDR3 has 15 amino acids. J gave up 7 bases and V 0 bases, and 6 bases lay outside the gene matches. Input material: non-adjacent lung tissue. The chain carries TRBV5-4 and TRBJ2-1; 8 nucleotides line up with TRBD2. This clonotype was obtained from a human donor with non-small cell lung cancer. The CDR3: CASSLAIAGRNEQFF. CDR3 in DNA: TGTGCCAGCAGCTTGGCAATAGCGGGAAGGAATGAGCAGTTCTTC.